These 31 T cell receptor beta chains share one sample of origin, sequenced in a study of blood T cell repertoires in COVID-19. Profiled with immunoSEQ multiplex PCR; TCRdb holds only in-frame clones, not every one. The table has fewer than 450,000 clones, roughly 88% seen once. The source material was PBMCs or T cells enriched from blood (not recorded which). All receptors derive from a man aged 18-30 years who had recovered from COVID-19.

The chain combines TRBV6-5 with TRBJ1-3, with 9 nucleotides matching TRBD1. Unmatched junction bases numbered 6, after V lost 5 bases and J lost 4 bases. The CDR3 is 15 residues long. From germline, CDR1 is MNHEY and CDR2 SVGAGI. The CDR3 region is CASSRAGQGGNTIYF. CDR3 in DNA: TGTGCCAGCAGTAGAGCGGGACAGGGAGGAAACACCATATATTTT.

The CDR3 spells CASSLGLEGAQHF. CDR3 sequence (DNA): TGTGCCAGCAGTTTAGGGTTAGAGGGGGCCCAGCATTTT. The rearrangement joins TRBV27 to TRBJ1-5, with D maybe TRBD1 (6 bases). V dropped 2 bases and J dropped 11 bases, with 13 bases sitting between them. Germline assignment: CDR1 MNHEY and CDR2 SMNVEV (reference sequence). This CDR3 has 13 amino acids.

The chain joins TRBV24-1 to TRBJ1-1; perhaps TRBD1 as D (6 bases). Per the germline V gene, CDR1 is KGHDR and CDR2 is SFDVKD. V lost 2 bases to trimming and J lost 6 bases, with 9 bases between them. The CDR3 spans 13 residues. The CDR3 spells CATSDSGTPEAFF. DNA of the CDR3: TGTGCCACCAGTGATTCCGGGACACCTGAAGCTTTCTTT.

The genes are TRBV5-6 and TRBJ1-2; TRBD1 matches 11 bases. Germline CDR1 and CDR2: SGHDT and YYEEEE. J was trimmed by 6 bases and V by 4 bases; bases with no gene match: 8. This CDR3 has 15 residues. CDR3 amino acids: CASSPDRGRSHGYTF. DNA for the CDR3: TGTGCCAGCAGCCCGGACAGGGGGCGTTCCCATGGCTACACCTTC.

The gene calls are TRBV5-8 and TRBJ2-7; maybe TRBD2 (7 bases). There are 15 residues in the CDR3. Germline CDR1 reads SGHTS; CDR2 reads YDEGEE. V lost 4 bases to trimming and J lost 6 bases, with 20 bases between them. The CDR3 is CASSLPGGQIGEQYF. CDR3 sequence (DNA): TGTGCCAGCAGCCTCCCCGGGGGGCAGATAGGCGAGCAGTACTTC.

The table lists this clone with a few counts. This chain uses TRBV28 with TRBJ1-1, with unresolved D. Germline values: CDR1 MDHEN, CDR2 SYDVKM. Trimming removed 1 base from V and 0 bases from J, with 3 bases in between. The CDR3 has 13 amino acids. CDR3 region: CASSLSVNTEAFF. The CDR3 nucleotides read TGTGCCAGCAGTTTATCGGTGAACACTGAAGCTTTCTTT.

As to this clone: The same CDR3 arises from other DNA sequences in this sample as well. This chain links TRBV4-1 with TRBJ1-2; TRBD1 is a possible D gene (6 bases). V was pared by 1 base and J by 6 bases, with 9 bases between. This CDR3 is built from 13 residues. Per germline, CDR1 MGHRA and CDR2 YSYEKL. CDR3 sequence (DNA): TGCGCCAGCAGCCAAGGCCCAGGGGATGGCTACACCTTC. Translated, it gives CASSQGPGDGYTF.

The chain carries TRBV4-1 and TRBJ1-2, with 7 bases that match TRBD1. The length of the CDR3 is 14 residues. Germline V gives CDR1 MGHRA, CDR2 YSYEKL. The ends lost 4 bases at V and 1 base at J; junction bases unmatched: 3. CDR3 amino acids: CASSPRQGNYGYTF. The CDR3 DNA follows: TGCGCCAGCAGCCCACGACAGGGTAACTATGGCTACACCTTC.

This chain uses TRBV3-1 (or the pseudogene TRBV3-2) with TRBJ2-5; D perhaps matches TRBD1 (7 bases). The CDR3 runs 14 residues. V lost 3 bases and J 2 bases, leaving 10 bases between the germline ends. Looked up from germline, CDR1 is LGHDT and CDR2 is YNNKEL (reference sequence). DNA for the CDR3: TGTGCCAGCAGCCATTCAGGGGGGCAAGAGACCCAGTACTTC. The encoded protein is CASSHSGGQETQYF.

The chain uses TRBV7-3 and TRBJ2-3; 7 bases fit TRBD2. The germline V gene has CDR1 SGHTA and CDR2 FQGTGA. The V and J ends lost 2 bases and 4 bases, in that order; junction bases with no gene match: 3. This CDR3 spans 14 amino acids. The CDR3 region has the DNA TGTGCCAGCAGCTTAGGCGGGAGTTCAGATACGCAGTATTTT. Its protein is CASSLGGSSDTQYF.

The chain has TRBV9 and TRBJ2-5; 7 positions match TRBD2. Per germline, CDR1 SGDLS and CDR2 YYNGEE. This CDR3 region has 15 residues. V trimming: 4 bases; J trimming: 4 bases; junction bases outside the gene matches: 10. In nucleotides, the CDR3 is TGTGCCAGCAGCTTGACTGGGGGGGGTCGAGAGACCCAGTACTTC. This encodes CASSLTGGGRETQYF. The full variable domain, completed using reference TRBV9 and TRBJ2-5, is DSGVTQTPKHLITATGQRVTLRCSPRSGDLSVYWYQQSLDQGLQFLIQYYNGEERAKGNILERFSAQQFPDLHSELNLSSLELGDSALYFCASSLTGGGRETQYFGPGTRLLVL.

The CDR3 DNA reads TGTGCCAGCAGTGGGAGCGGGAGGGCGGCCGGGGAGCTGTTTTTT. Encoded protein: CASSGSGRAAGELFF. The rearrangement uses TRBV27 and TRBJ2-2, with 10 bases matching TRBD2. Germline-derived CDR1 and CDR2 are MNHEY and SMNVEV (reference sequence). Unmatched junction bases numbered 6, after V lost 5 bases and J lost 6 bases. The CDR3 sequence is 15 residues long.

The J gene is TRBJ1-5, the V gene TRBV10-3; D call uncertain. Looked up from germline, CDR1 is ENHRY and CDR2 is SYGVKD. Trimming left V 2 bases short and J 6 bases short, with 8 bases between. The CDR3 has 13 residues. As DNA, the CDR3 is TGTGCCATCAGTGAGATGGGGAGTCAGCCCCAGCATTTT. Translating it yields CAISEMGSQPQHF.

This chain joins TRBV7-9 and TRBJ2-3; the match to TRBD2 covers 7 bases. This CDR3 comprises 18 residues. The V segment lost 1 base and the J segment 2 bases; nucleotides outside the gene matches: 12. The V gene's germline CDR1 is SEHNR and CDR2 FQNEAQ (reference sequence). CDR3 sequence: CASSLGFLAGVATDTQYF. DNA for the CDR3: TGTGCCAGCAGCTTAGGGTTTTTGGCGGGAGTGGCCACAGATACGCAGTATTTT.

V usage is TRBV28 and J usage is TRBJ1-5, with D possibly matching TRBD1 (5 bases). The germline V gene encodes CDR1 MDHEN and CDR2 SYDVKM. The ends were cut back, 3 bases at V and 5 bases at J, with 11 bases in the middle. The CDR3 extends over 14 amino acids. In DNA, the CDR3 is TGTGCCAGCAGTTTCCGAAGGGGTTATCAGCCCCAGCATTTT. Translating gives CASSFRRGYQPQHF. The variable domain in full, with the rest retrieved from reference TRBV28 and TRBJ1-5, is DVKVTQSSRYLVKRTGEKVFLECVQDMDHENMFWYRQDPGLGLRLIYFSYDVKMKEKGDIPEGYSVSREKKERFSLILESASTNQTSMYLCASSFRRGYQPQHFGDGTRLSIL.

The chain has TRBV19 and TRBJ1-5, with a tentative D call TRBD1 (5 bases). The length of the CDR3 is 15 residues. Trimming removed 7 bases at V and 1 base at J, with 14 bases between. Germline-derived CDR1 and CDR2 are LNHDA and SQIVND (reference sequence). CDR3 amino acids: CASNPGDLSNQPQHF. The CDR3 nucleotides read TGTGCCAGTAACCCGGGGGACCTAAGCAATCAGCCCCAGCATTTT.

As concerns this clone: Distinct nucleotide sequences in the sample also encode this CDR3. This chain connects TRBV5-1 to TRBJ2-3; 7 positions match TRBD1. CDR1 and CDR2 (germline): SGHRS, YFSETQ. V gave up 0 bases and J gave up 6 bases; unmatched junction bases: 4. The CDR3 loop spans 14 amino acids. The CDR3 nucleotides are TGCGCCAGCAGCTTGGGACAGGGTGGCGATACGCAGTATTTT. It yields the protein CASSLGQGGDTQYF.

V is TRBV11-3 and J is TRBJ1-3, with 7 positions matching TRBD1. The J segment lost 0 bases and the V segment lost 5 bases, leaving 7 bases of the junction unmatched. CDR1 is SGHNT and CDR2 is YENEEA in the germline V gene. The CDR3 covers 16 residues. The CDR3 DNA reads TGTGCCAGCAGCCCGGGACAGCCGAGCTCTGGAAACACCATATATTTT. Its translation: CASSPGQPSSGNTIYF.

This clone came up a few times. The chain links TRBV3-1 (or the pseudogene TRBV3-2) to TRBJ1-2, with TRBD1 identical over 7 bases. This CDR3 has 14 residues. V lost 1 base and J lost 4; bases outside the gene matches: 3. Germline lookup yields CDR1 LGHDT and CDR2 YNNKEL (reference sequence). The CDR3 loop reads CASSQADRIYGYTF. The CDR3, as DNA: TGTGCCAGCAGCCAAGCGGACAGGATCTATGGCTACACCTTC.

The gene calls are TRBV5-6 and TRBJ2-1; 7 bases match TRBD2. This CDR3 is built from 14 residues. Germline CDR1 is SGHDT and CDR2 is YYEEEE. The J segment lost 5 bases and the V segment lost 4 bases, leaving 6 bases of the junction unmatched. Written as DNA, the CDR3 is TGTGCCAGCAGCCCCCCCCGGGGGGACAATGAGCAGTTCTTC. Protein product: CASSPPRGDNEQFF.

CDR3 DNA sequence: TGTGCCAGCAGCCAGTCTAGCGGGGCCTACGAGCAGTACTTC. This gives the protein CASSQSSGAYEQYF. The J gene is TRBJ2-7, the V gene TRBV14, with 9 bases aligning to TRBD2. There are 14 residues in the CDR3. Germline CDR1 SGHDN, CDR2 FVKESK. Trimming cost V 3 bases and J 2 bases; bases outside gene matches: 2.

This clone was observed a single time. A read error is possible here, since a much larger clone lies one base away. Other DNA sequences in this specimen translate into the identical CDR3. The rearrangement links TRBV12-3 or TRBV12-4 to TRBJ1-2, with D maybe TRBD1 (6 bases). CDR3 length equals 13 residues. The ends were cut back, 2 bases at V and 4 bases at J, with 8 bases in the middle. CDR3 amino acids: CASSLRGGYGYTF. The CDR3 bases are TGTGCCAGCAGTTTAAGAGGGGGCTATGGCTACACCTTC.

The chain combines TRBV7-2 with TRBJ2-1; the match to TRBD2 covers 9 bases. Trimming cost V 1 base and J 9 bases; bases outside gene matches: 4. The V gene's germline CDR1 is SGHTA and CDR2 FQGNSA. The CDR3 has 14 amino acids. This CDR3 is CASSLVAGGSEQFF. The CDR3 DNA follows: TGTGCCAGCAGCTTAGTTGCGGGAGGGAGTGAGCAGTTCTTC.

V and J are TRBV18 and TRBJ1-2; 8 bases align to TRBD1. There are 16 residues in the CDR3. Germline lookup yields CDR1 KGHSH and CDR2 LQKENI. Trimming removed 1 base from V and 1 base from J; junction bases left unmatched: 5. The DNA for the CDR3 is TGTGCCAGCTCACCACTCGTGGACAGGGATAACTATGGCTACACCTTC. Encoded protein: CASSPLVDRDNYGYTF.

This clone was seen once. This chain links TRBV4-1 with TRBJ2-5; D possibly corresponds to TRBD2 (7 bases). Germline CDR1 is MGHRA and CDR2 is YSYEKL. The CDR3 totals 17 residues. V was trimmed by 1 base and J by 2 bases, leaving 17 bases between them. The chain's CDR3 is CASSQVLRERGQETQYF. The CDR3 bases are TGCGCCAGCAGCCAAGTTTTGCGGGAGAGGGGGCAAGAGACCCAGTACTTC.

This clone was seen a handful of times. V gene TRBV19 combines with J gene TRBJ1-5; possibly TRBD1 for D (6 bases). This CDR3 region has 14 residues. CDR1 and CDR2 (germline): LNHDA, SQIVND (reference sequence). V was trimmed by 5 bases and J by 3 bases, leaving 11 bases between them. The CDR3 DNA reads as TGTGCCAGTAGTGGTACAGGGAACAATCAGCCCCAGCATTTT. It specifies CASSGTGNNQPQHF.

The V and J genes are TRBV3-1 (or the pseudogene TRBV3-2) and TRBJ1-3; TRBD1 matches at 7 bases. The CDR3 is made up of 15 amino acids. Trimming cost V 9 bases and J 0 bases; bases outside gene matches: 8. The germline V gene encodes CDR1 LGHDT and CDR2 YNNKEL (reference sequence). The CDR3 here is CASSDGQVSGNTIYF. DNA of the CDR3: TGTGCCAGTAGTGACGGACAGGTCTCTGGAAACACCATATATTTT.

The J gene is TRBJ2-7, the V gene TRBV27; a possible D gene is TRBD1 (5 bases). Deletions cut 6 bases from V and 6 bases from J, with 21 bases between. Germline assignment: CDR1 MNHEY and CDR2 SMNVEV (reference sequence). This CDR3 is 15 amino acids long. CDR3 sequence: CASSEPGSRQGEQYF. Written as DNA, the CDR3 is TGTGCCAGCAGCGAACCAGGGTCGCGCCAAGGCGAGCAGTACTTC.

This chain joins TRBV28 and TRBJ2-1; possibly TRBD1 for D (6 bases). The V gene's germline CDR1 is MDHEN and CDR2 SYDVKM. The CDR3 runs 14 residues. V lost 8 bases and J 8 bases, leaving 19 bases between the germline ends. CDR3 sequence reads: CASLERTGKDEQFF. CDR3 sequence (DNA): TGTGCCAGCCTTGAGCGTACAGGGAAGGATGAGCAGTTCTTC.

The chain joins TRBV24-1 to TRBJ1-2; D is ambiguous. The germline gives CDR1 KGHDR, CDR2 SFDVKD. Trimming shortened V by 4 bases and J by 6 bases, and 11 bases separated the two germline ends. The CDR3 consists of 13 residues. The CDR3 spells CATSDTRTNGYTF. The DNA for the CDR3 is TGTGCCACCAGTGACACACGAACCAATGGCTACACCTTC.

This clone was counted between two and nine times. J is TRBJ1-5 and V is TRBV30, with a weak D call TRBD1 (5 bases). The CDR3 spans 14 residues. With 3 bases removed from V and 6 bases from J, the gap between germline ends came to 15 bases. Germline-derived CDR1 and CDR2 are GTSNPN and SVGIG (reference sequence). Written as DNA, the CDR3 is TGTGCCTGGAGCGGCAGGGTAGTTTTTCAGCCCCAGCATTTT. It translates to CAWSGRVVFQPQHF. Full variable domain (missing parts from reference TRBV30 and TRBJ1-5): SQTIHQWPATLVQPVGSPLSLECTVEGTSNPNLYWYRQAAGRGLQLLFYSVGIGQISSEVPQNLSASRPQDRQFILSSKKLLLSDSGFYLCAWSGRVVFQPQHFGDGTRLSIL.